The 14 T cell receptor beta chains listed next were all sequenced from one sample in a study of T cell clones after liver transplantation. Measured with immunoSEQ multiplex PCR; TCRdb has only the in-frame clones, and not every one. The repertoire holds 85,000 to 130,000 clones, 80% to 85% seen once, with roughly 0.9% in the top ten. The sequenced sample was CD4+ T cells from blood, obtained before liver transplant. Every receptor here comes from a human donor who received a liver transplant.

As DNA, the CDR3 is TGTGCCAGCACAGGGCAACAGGGGGCTGATGGCTACACCTTC. Translation: CASTGQQGADGYTF. V is TRBV18 and J is TRBJ1-2; TRBD1 agrees at 9 bases. The germline V gene has CDR1 KGHSH and CDR2 LQKENI. V shed 8 bases, J shed 6 bases, and the junction held 10 bases outside the gene matches. There are 14 residues in the CDR3.

The chain carries TRBV4-3 and TRBJ1-2, with TRBD1 matching over 7 bases. Germline values: CDR1 LGHNA, CDR2 YSLEER. V dropped 1 base and J dropped 4; count of bases not matched to a gene: 15. The CDR3 contains 18 residues. In DNA, the CDR3 is TGCGCCAGCAGCCAAGGAGGGTCTTCGGGACAGCGGGGCTATGGCTACACCTTC. As protein: CASSQGGSSGQRGYGYTF.

This clone has just a few counts. The genes are TRBV28 and TRBJ2-7; no clear D. The CDR3 sequence is 13 residues long. V was cut by 3 bases and J by 2 bases, with 8 bases left in between. Germline assignment: CDR1 MDHEN and CDR2 SYDVKM. CDR3 sequence (DNA): TGTGCCAGCAGTTTCCCTCCAGCCTACGAGCAGTACTTC. It yields the protein CASSFPPAYEQYF.

A few counts support this clone. Additional DNA sequences in this sample encode the identical CDR3. The rearrangement uses TRBV5-6 and TRBJ2-3, with D perhaps given as TRBD1 or TRBD2 (5 bases each). The CDR3 contains 11 residues. V was trimmed by 4 bases and J by 6 bases, leaving 6 bases between them. Germline values: CDR1 SGHDT, CDR2 YYEEEE. The CDR3 nucleotides are TGTGCCAGCAGCCGGGGCGATACGCAGTATTTT. It is translated as CASSRGDTQYF.

CDR3: CASSVEGELFF. The CDR3 region has the DNA TGTGCCAGCAGTGTAGAGGGGGAGCTGTTTTTT. This rearrangement joins TRBV2 to TRBJ2-2; D unresolved. This CDR3 has 11 residues. V shed 4 bases and J shed 8 bases, with 5 bases lying between them. Looked up from germline, CDR1 is SNHLY and CDR2 is FYNNEI.

The chain is built from TRBV5-1 and TRBJ2-1, with D uncertain. The CDR3 covers 13 residues. V was cut by 1 base and J by 15 bases, with 17 bases left in between. Germline V gives CDR1 SGHRS, CDR2 YFSETQ. The CDR3 region is CASSLSGQDLRFF. DNA for the CDR3: TGCGCCAGCAGCTTGTCCGGTCAAGACCTGCGGTTCTTC.

The chain joins TRBV2 to TRBJ2-2, with 11 bases aligning to TRBD2. The ends lost 7 bases at V and 2 bases at J; junction bases unmatched: 6. CDR1 and CDR2 (germline): SNHLY, FYNNEI. The CDR3 runs to 16 residues. CDR3 nucleotide sequence: TGTGCCAGCACGAATAGCGGGAGGGTAAACACCGGGGAGCTGTTTTTT. Amino acid sequence: CASTNSGRVNTGELFF.

The V gene is TRBV19, the J gene TRBJ2-2, with 7 bases that match TRBD1. The trim removed 7 bases at V and 4 bases at J, leaving 12 bases unmatched. The CDR3 is 16 residues long. Germline values: CDR1 LNHDA, CDR2 SQIVND (reference sequence). The CDR3 DNA reads TGTGCCAGTAATAGCAGACAGGGTAAAGGCACCGGGGAGCTGTTTTTT. It encodes CASNSRQGKGTGELFF.

In this sample, this clone turned up many times. V is TRBV10-3 and J is TRBJ2-7; no reliable D call. This CDR3 region has 11 residues. Trimming pared 3 bases from V and 5 bases from J, leaving 5 bases between. In germline, CDR1 is ENHRY, CDR2 SYGVKD. The CDR3 here is CAISELNEQYF. In DNA form, the CDR3 reads TGTGCCATCAGTGAACTAAACGAGCAGTACTTC.

This chain uses TRBV5-1 with TRBJ2-3, with D perhaps matching TRBD2 (6 bases). Trimming left V 0 bases short and J 4 bases short, with 12 bases between. This CDR3 comprises 15 residues. Germline lookup yields CDR1 SGHRS and CDR2 YFSETQ. The CDR3 DNA sequence: TGCGCCAGCAGCTTGGGAGCGGGCCCCTCAGATACGCAGTATTTT. Translated, it gives CASSLGAGPSDTQYF.

The chain uses TRBV9 and TRBJ1-4; tentative D call: TRBD1 (6 bases). Trimming stripped 4 bases from V and 6 bases from J, with 13 bases between. This CDR3 region has 14 residues. Germline-derived CDR1 and CDR2 are SGDLS and YYNGEE. CDR3 DNA sequence: TGTGCCAGCAGCCGGGACAACGGGGATGAAAAACTGTTTTTT. This gives the protein CASSRDNGDEKLFF.

The chain carries TRBV2 and TRBJ2-1; 9 positions match TRBD2. The CDR3 loop spans 19 amino acids. The J segment lost 4 bases and the V segment lost 2 bases, leaving 15 bases of the junction unmatched. Germline CDR1 is SNHLY and CDR2 is FYNNEI. CDR3 DNA sequence: TGTGCCAGCAGTGAACAAAAAAGGACTAGCGCCATTCTATACAATGAGCAGTTCTTC. It encodes CASSEQKRTSAILYNEQFF.

This chain links TRBV5-6 with TRBJ1-2; no reliable D call. The germline CDR1 and CDR2 sequences are SGHDT and YYEEEE. Trimming removed 1 base from V and 8 bases from J, with 18 bases in between. The CDR3 contains 15 residues. CDR3 bases: TGTGCCAGCAGCTTGAGTCTGCTCTTTTCCGGCGGCTACACCTTC. Translation gives CASSLSLLFSGGYTF.

V is TRBV29-1 and J is TRBJ2-7; 12 nucleotides agree with TRBD1. V gave up 6 bases and J gave up 4 bases; unmatched junction bases: 4. The CDR3 sequence is 13 residues long. Germline V gene data show CDR1 as SQVTM and CDR2 as ANQGSEA. CDR3: CSVEGQGAYEQYF. The CDR3 DNA follows: TGCAGCGTCGAGGGACAGGGGGCTTACGAGCAGTACTTC.